Presented here are 19 T cell receptor beta chains from one specimen sequenced in a study of CD8 T cells in ankylosing spondylitis. TCRdb reanalysed the 5' RACE reads using MiXCR and keeps one entry per CDR3 protein. Altogether around 540,000 distinct CDR3 sequences are present, more than 9.5% being singletons, with the ten largest covering under 7.5%. Antigen specificity for these receptors is unknown. Notes on the study in general: Apparently characteristic of ankylosing spondylitis blood was a TCR beta motif (about 8 highly homologous variants).

Material: blood, either unsorted or a sorted T cell fraction (not recorded which). All receptors come from a male donor with ankylosing spondylitis.

This clonotype was seen a handful of times. For the CDR3, the DNA is TGTGCCAGTAGTATCTATCAGAGAGACAACACCGGGGAGCTGTTTTTT. This encodes CASSIYQRDNTGELFF. The chain combines TRBV19 with TRBJ2-2; D is unclear. Trimming removed 3 bases at V and 2 bases at J, with 13 bases between. This CDR3 is 16 amino acids long. Per germline, CDR1 LNHDA and CDR2 SQIVND (reference sequence).

The chain is built from TRBV5-1 and TRBJ2-7; 7 nucleotides agree with TRBD2. Trimming at V came to 3 bases and at J to 4 bases, leaving 4 bases not matched to a gene. There are 13 residues in the CDR3. CDR1 is SGHRS and CDR2 is YFSETQ in the germline V gene. As DNA, the CDR3 is TGCGCCAGCAGCTGGGAGGGACGATACGAGCAGTACTTC. Its translation is CASSWEGRYEQYF.

About this clonotype: Compared with germline, one end of the junction differs, possibly owing to a read error. The V and J genes are TRBV9 and TRBJ2-7; 8 bases align to TRBD2. Germline assignment: CDR1 SGDLS and CDR2 YYNGEE. The CDR3 has 15 amino acids. DNA for the CDR3: TGTGCCAGCAGCCCGTTAGGTAGCGGGACCCAAAGGATAGACTTC. This sequence encodes CASSPLGSGTQRIDF.

This clonotype was recorded many times. This chain connects TRBV11-2 to TRBJ1-4; D ambiguous. Trimming cost V 2 bases and J 5 bases, with 18 bases left between them. CDR3 size: 17 residues. CDR1 is SGHAT, CDR2 FQNNGV, per germline. CDR3 sequence (DNA): TGTGCCAGCAGCTTAACGGTAGTCGGAACCTCGAATGAAAAACTGTTTTTT. Translating it yields CASSLTVVGTSNEKLFF.

In this sample, this clonotype turned up a few times. This chain links TRBV6-5 with TRBJ1-5; maybe TRBD1 (5 bases). This CDR3 has 13 residues. Germline V gene sequence: CDR1 MNHEY, CDR2 SVGAGI. V was shortened by 5 bases and J by 11 bases, with 16 bases between the two germline ends. In nucleotides, the CDR3 is TGTGCCAGCAGTCTACAGGTTTGGGGGGCCCAGCATTTT. It specifies CASSLQVWGAQHF.

The V call is TRBV29-1, the J call TRBJ2-7; 7 bases match TRBD2. Trimming took 2 bases from V and 5 from J; bases not matched to a gene: 12. Looked up from germline, CDR1 is SQVTM and CDR2 is ANQGSEA. CDR3 length: 15 amino acids. CDR3 residues: CSVESGWGLADEQYF. CDR3 coding DNA: TGCAGCGTTGAAAGCGGGTGGGGTCTAGCGGACGAGCAGTACTTC.

J is TRBJ2-5 and V is TRBV5-1; 10 nucleotides align to TRBD2. V shed 1 base and J 3 bases; nucleotides not matched to a gene: 3. The length of the CDR3 is 15 residues. Germline V gene data show CDR1 as SGHRS and CDR2 as YFSETQ. The chain's CDR3 is CASSLTGTSEETQYF. CDR3 sequence (DNA): TGCGCCAGCAGCTTGACCGGGACTAGCGAAGAGACCCAGTACTTC.

V usage is TRBV24-1 and J usage is TRBJ2-5; D might be TRBD1 (6 bases). Trimming left V 12 bases short and J 3 bases short, with 19 bases between. The CDR3 is made up of 14 amino acids. From germline, CDR1 is KGHDR and CDR2 SFDVKD. The CDR3 sequence: CAALDSGDKETQYF. CDR3 sequence (DNA): TGTGCCGCCCTGGACAGTGGAGATAAAGAGACCCAGTACTTC.

This clonotype has more than one count but fewer than ten. The chain carries TRBV6-2 or TRBV6-3 and TRBJ1-1; 7 bases are shared with TRBD1. This CDR3 spans 16 amino acids. CDR1 and CDR2 from the germline V gene are MNHEY and SVGEGT. V lost 2 bases, J lost 6 bases, and 12 bases stayed unmatched. This CDR3 reads CASSYRLHRGGAEAFF. CDR3 DNA sequence: TGTGCCAGCAGTTACCGCCTTCACAGGGGTGGCGCTGAAGCTTTCTTT.

V gene TRBV28 combines with J gene TRBJ2-7; D uncertain. CDR1 and CDR2 (germline): MDHEN, SYDVKM. This CDR3 is 14 amino acids long. Trimming shortened V by 2 bases and J by 2 bases, and 10 bases separated the two germline ends. The CDR3 DNA reads TGTGCCAGCAGTTTAAGAGCTGTTCCCTACGAGCAGTACGTC. Translated: CASSLRAVPYEQYV.

This clonotype was observed a few times. The chain is built from TRBV20-1 and TRBJ1-1; possibly TRBD1 for D (6 bases). Trimming took off 6 bases at V and 4 bases at J, with 12 bases between the two ends. The CDR3 consists of 12 residues. Germline V CDR1 and CDR2: DFQATT, SNEGSKA (reference sequence). In DNA form, the CDR3 reads TGCAGTGCCCAGGGGCCTTTCACTGAAGCTTTCTTT. Protein sequence: CSAQGPFTEAFF.

This clonotype was found a few times. The rearrangement links TRBV20-1 to TRBJ2-1, with 14 bases aligning to TRBD2. The germline CDR1 and CDR2 sequences are DFQATT and SNEGSKA (reference sequence). The J segment lost 0 bases and the V segment lost 5 bases, leaving 9 bases of the junction unmatched. CDR3 length: 18 amino acids. The CDR3 DNA reads as TGCAGTGCTGGGCGACTAGCGGGAGGGCCAAGCTCCTACAATGAGCAGTTCTTC. It is translated as CSAGRLAGGPSSYNEQFF.

This clonotype was picked up many times. V gene TRBV12-3 or TRBV12-4 combines with J gene TRBJ2-4, with D perhaps TRBD2 (7 bases). The CDR3 is made up of 14 amino acids. Trimming removed 6 bases at V and 6 bases at J, with 15 bases between. The CDR3 region is CASRPRGGRNIQYF. Written as DNA, the CDR3 is TGTGCCAGCAGACCAAGGGGGGGGCGAAACATTCAGTACTTC.

The chain links TRBV5-1 to TRBJ2-6; perhaps TRBD1 as D (5 bases). Looked up from germline, CDR1 is SGHRS and CDR2 is YFSETQ. The CDR3 sequence is 14 residues long. With 4 bases removed from V and 3 bases from J, the gap between germline ends came to 8 bases. CDR3 nucleotide sequence: TGCGCCAGCAGCAAGGGGATTGGGGCCAACGTCCTGACTTTC. Amino acid sequence: CASSKGIGANVLTF.

This clonotype was seen ten or more times. The chain is built from TRBV5-1 and TRBJ2-7; TRBD2 matches at 11 bases. CDR3 size: 17 residues. V lost 3 bases, J lost 1 base, and 9 bases stayed unmatched. From germline, CDR1 is SGHRS and CDR2 YFSETQ. The DNA for the CDR3 is TGCGCCAGCAGCTCGGGACTAGCGGTGAAAGGGTCCTACGAGCAGTACTTC. This codes for CASSSGLAVKGSYEQYF.

This clonotype showed up just a few times. The V and J genes are TRBV5-1 and TRBJ1-2; 8 nucleotides match TRBD1. CDR1 and CDR2 (germline): SGHRS, YFSETQ. J lost 3 bases, V lost 4 bases, and 5 bases had no gene match. The CDR3 runs 14 residues. The CDR3 spells CASSRLTGDYGYTF. CDR3 nucleotide sequence: TGCGCCAGCAGCAGGTTGACAGGGGACTATGGCTACACCTTC.

The CDR3 DNA reads as TGCAGCGTCGTTTCTAATAATGGGCCCACAGATACGCAGTATTTT. Translated, it gives CSVVSNNGPTDTQYF. This chain uses TRBV29-1 with TRBJ2-3; D is uncertain. Trimming stripped 6 bases from V and 2 bases from J, with 18 bases between. This CDR3 region has 15 residues. Per germline, CDR1 SQVTM and CDR2 ANQGSEA.

This chain uses TRBV7-9 with TRBJ2-6; D is ambiguous. Trimming cost V 1 base and J 0 bases, with 10 bases left between them. Germline assignment: CDR1 SEHNR and CDR2 FQNEAQ (reference sequence). This CDR3 spans 17 amino acids. DNA of the CDR3: TGTGCCAGCAGCTTAGGAACGTCTAGCTCTGGGGCCAACGTCCTGACTTTC. It yields the protein CASSLGTSSSGANVLTF.

The J gene is TRBJ2-1, the V gene TRBV5-1, with unresolved D. Trimming took 0 bases from V and 6 from J, leaving 10 bases between them. The CDR3 covers 14 residues. CDR1 is SGHRS and CDR2 is YFSETQ in the germline V gene. The CDR3 bases are TGCGCCAGCAGCTTGGATCGATCCCCCAATGAGCAGTTCTTC. The encoded protein is CASSLDRSPNEQFF. Variable domain in full (rest from reference TRBV5-1 and TRBJ2-1): KAGVTQTPRYLIKTRGQQVTLSCSPISGHRSVSWYQQTPGQGLQFLFEYFSETQRNKGNFPGRFSGRQFSNSRSEMNVSTLELGDSALYLCASSLDRSPNEQFFGPGTRLTVL.